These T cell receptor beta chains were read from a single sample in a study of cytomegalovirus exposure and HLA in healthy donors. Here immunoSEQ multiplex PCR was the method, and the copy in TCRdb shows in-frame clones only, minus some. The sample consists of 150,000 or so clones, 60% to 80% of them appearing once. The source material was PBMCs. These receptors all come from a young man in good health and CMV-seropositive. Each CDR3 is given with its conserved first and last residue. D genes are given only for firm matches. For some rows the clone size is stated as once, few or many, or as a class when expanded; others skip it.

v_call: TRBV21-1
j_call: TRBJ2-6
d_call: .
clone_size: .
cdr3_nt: TGTGCCAGCAGCAAAGGGACTAGCGGAACTTGGGGGGCCAACGTCCTGACTTTC
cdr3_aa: CASSKGTSGTWGANVLTF

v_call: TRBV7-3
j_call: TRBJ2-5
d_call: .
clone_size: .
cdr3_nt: TGTGCCAGCAGCTTAGGGGGGAGGTACCAAGAGACCCAGTACTTC
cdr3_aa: CASSLGGRYQETQYF

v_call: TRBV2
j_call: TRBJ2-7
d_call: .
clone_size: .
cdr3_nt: TGTGCCAGCGGCCGACTAGTCCGAGAAAGCGAGCAGTACTTC
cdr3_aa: CASGRLVRESEQYF

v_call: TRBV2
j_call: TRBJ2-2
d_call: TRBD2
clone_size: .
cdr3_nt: TGTGCCAGCAGTGTACTAGTGGCTAGCGGTACCACCGGGGAGCTGTTTTTT
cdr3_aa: CASSVLVASGTTGELFF

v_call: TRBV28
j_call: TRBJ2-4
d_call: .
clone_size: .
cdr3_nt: TGTGCCAGCCGCCCCGGGGGAACCAAAAACATTCAGTACTTC
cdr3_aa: CASRPGGTKNIQYF

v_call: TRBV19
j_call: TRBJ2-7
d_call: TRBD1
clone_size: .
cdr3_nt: TGTGCCAGTAGTAAAGGGACAGGGGAAGTCGACGAGCAGTACTTC
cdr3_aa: CASSKGTGEVDEQYF

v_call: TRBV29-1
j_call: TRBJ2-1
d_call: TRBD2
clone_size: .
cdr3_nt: TGCAGCGCTGTAGCGGGAGTGGTCGATGAGCAGTTCTTC
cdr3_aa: CSAVAGVVDEQFF

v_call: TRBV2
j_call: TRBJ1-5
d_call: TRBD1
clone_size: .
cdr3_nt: TGTGCCAGCAGAAGGGACAGGAACAATCAGCCCCAGCATTTT
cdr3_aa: CASRRDRNNQPQHF

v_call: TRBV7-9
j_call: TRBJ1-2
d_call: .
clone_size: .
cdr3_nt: TGTGCCAGCAGCTTACAGGCTAACTATGGCTACACCTTC
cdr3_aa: CASSLQANYGYTF

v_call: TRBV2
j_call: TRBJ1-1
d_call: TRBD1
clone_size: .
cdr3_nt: TGTGCCGGCGACAGGGATTCAACTGAAGCTTTCTTT
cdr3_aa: CAGDRDSTEAFF

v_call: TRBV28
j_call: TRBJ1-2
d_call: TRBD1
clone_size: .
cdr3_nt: TGTGCCAGCAGTTTAACAGGGGTTGTGAGTGGCTACACCTTC
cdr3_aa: CASSLTGVVSGYTF

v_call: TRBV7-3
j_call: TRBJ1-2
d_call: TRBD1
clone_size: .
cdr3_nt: TGTGCCAGCAGCCCTCAACAGGGGAACTATGGCTACACCTTC
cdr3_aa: CASSPQQGNYGYTF

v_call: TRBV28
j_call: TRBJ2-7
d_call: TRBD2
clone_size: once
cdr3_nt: TGTGCCAGCAGTTTAGGTGGGACTAGAAGCTACGAGCAGTACTTC
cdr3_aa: CASSLGGTRSYEQYF

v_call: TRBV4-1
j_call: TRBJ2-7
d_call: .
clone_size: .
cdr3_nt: TGCGCCAGCAGCCCACAACCTACTAGCTGGAGGAACTCCTACGAGCAGTACTTC
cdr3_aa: CASSPQPTSWRNSYEQYF

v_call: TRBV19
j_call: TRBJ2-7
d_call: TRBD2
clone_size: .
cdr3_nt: TGTGCCAGTAGTACCCGGACTAGCGGCTACGAGCAGTACTTC
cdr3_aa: CASSTRTSGYEQYF

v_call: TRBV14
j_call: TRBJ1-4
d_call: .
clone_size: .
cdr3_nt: TGTGCCAGCAGCCAAGGTGTCGGAACTAATGAAAAACTGTTTTTT
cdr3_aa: CASSQGVGTNEKLFF

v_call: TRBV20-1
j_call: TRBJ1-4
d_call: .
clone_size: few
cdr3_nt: TGCAGTGCTAGTCTGTATGAAAAACTGTTTTTT
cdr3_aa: CSASLYEKLFF

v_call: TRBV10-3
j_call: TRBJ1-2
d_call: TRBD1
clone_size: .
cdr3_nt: TGTGCCATTCGAAAGCAGGGACAGTTGGGACATGGCTACACCTTC
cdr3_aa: CAIRKQGQLGHGYTF

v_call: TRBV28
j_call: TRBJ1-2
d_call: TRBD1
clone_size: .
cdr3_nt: TGTGCCAGCAGTTTATTCGGACAGGGGGCTAAACGTTATGGCTACACCTTC
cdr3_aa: CASSLFGQGAKRYGYTF

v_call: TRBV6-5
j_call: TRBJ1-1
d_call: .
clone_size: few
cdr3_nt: TGTGCCAGCAGTTACGAAAAGGCGGGGGGCGACGCTTTCTTT
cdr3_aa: CASSYEKAGGDAFF

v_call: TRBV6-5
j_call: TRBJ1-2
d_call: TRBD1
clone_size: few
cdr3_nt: TGTGCCAGCAGAACACAGGGGCGCGACTATGGCTACACCTTC
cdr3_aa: CASRTQGRDYGYTF

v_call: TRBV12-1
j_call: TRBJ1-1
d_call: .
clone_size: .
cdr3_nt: TGTGCCAGCAGCTCTAGGACAGGGTTCATGAACACTGAAGCTTTCTTT
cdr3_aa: CASSSRTGFMNTEAFF

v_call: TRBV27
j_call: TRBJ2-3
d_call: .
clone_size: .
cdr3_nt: TGTGCCAGCAGTCCTGGGTGGGGCGAGGATACGCAGTATTTT
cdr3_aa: CASSPGWGEDTQYF

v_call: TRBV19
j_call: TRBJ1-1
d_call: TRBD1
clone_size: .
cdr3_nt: TGTGCCAGCCGGACAGGGCTCTATCCGAACACTGAAGCTTTCTTT
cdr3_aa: CASRTGLYPNTEAFF

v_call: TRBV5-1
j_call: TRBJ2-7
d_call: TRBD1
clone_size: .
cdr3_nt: TGCGCCAGCAGCGCCCGGGACAGCCACGAGCAGTACTTC
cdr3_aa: CASSARDSHEQYF

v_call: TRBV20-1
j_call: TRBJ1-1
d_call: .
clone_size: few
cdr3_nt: TGCAGTGCTACCGGTACGGCTTTCTTT
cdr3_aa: CSATGTAFF

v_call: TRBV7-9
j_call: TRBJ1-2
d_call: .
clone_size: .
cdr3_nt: TGTGCCAGCAGCTTAGCCACCCAGGGTACCAACTATGGCTACACCTTC
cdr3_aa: CASSLATQGTNYGYTF

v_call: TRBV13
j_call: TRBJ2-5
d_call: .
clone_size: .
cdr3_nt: TGTGCCAGCAGCTTAAACTATCGCCACCAAGAGACCCAGTACTTC
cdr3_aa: CASSLNYRHQETQYF

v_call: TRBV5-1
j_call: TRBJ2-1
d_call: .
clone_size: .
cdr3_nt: TGCGCCAGCAGCTCGAACCAGGGCTATGAGCAGTTCTTC
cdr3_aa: CASSSNQGYEQFF

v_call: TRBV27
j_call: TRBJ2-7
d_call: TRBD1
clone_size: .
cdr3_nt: TGTGCCAGCAGTTCATACACGGGACAGGGTGCCTACGAGCAGTACTTC
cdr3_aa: CASSSYTGQGAYEQYF

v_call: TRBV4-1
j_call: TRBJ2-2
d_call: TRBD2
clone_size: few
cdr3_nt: TGCGCCAGCAGCCAAACTAGCGGGGTCCAAGGGACCGGGGAGCTGTTTTTT
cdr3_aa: CASSQTSGVQGTGELFF

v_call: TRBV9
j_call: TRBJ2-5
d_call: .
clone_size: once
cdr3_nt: TGTGCCAGCAGCGTAGAGGGCTCGGACAGTAAGACCCAGTACTTC
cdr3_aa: CASSVEGSDSKTQYF

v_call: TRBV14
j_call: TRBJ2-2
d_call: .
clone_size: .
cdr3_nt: TGTGCCAGCAGCCCGTCTAACGGAGGGGACACCGGGGAGCTGTTTTTT
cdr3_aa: CASSPSNGGDTGELFF

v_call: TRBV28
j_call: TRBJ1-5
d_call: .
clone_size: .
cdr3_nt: TGTGCCAGCAGTTTATGGCAGAAAAATCAGCCCCAGCATTTT
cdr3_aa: CASSLWQKNQPQHF

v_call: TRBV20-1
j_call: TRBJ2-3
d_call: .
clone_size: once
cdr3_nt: TGCAGTGCTAGCCCGGCAGATACGCAGTATTTT
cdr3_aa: CSASPADTQYF

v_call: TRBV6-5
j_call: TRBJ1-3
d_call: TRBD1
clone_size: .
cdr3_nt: TGTGCCAGCAGCTACACAGGGGCTGCTGGAAACACCATATATTTT
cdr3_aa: CASSYTGAAGNTIYF

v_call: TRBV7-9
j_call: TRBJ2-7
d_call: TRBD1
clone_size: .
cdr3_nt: TGTGCCAGCAGCATGGGACAGGGTAGGACCTACGAGCAGTACTTC
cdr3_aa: CASSMGQGRTYEQYF

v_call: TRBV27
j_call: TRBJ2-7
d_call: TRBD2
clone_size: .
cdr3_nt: TGTGCCAGCAGTTCGGGGGGGCGTATATTCCACGAGCAGTACTTC
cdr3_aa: CASSSGGRIFHEQYF

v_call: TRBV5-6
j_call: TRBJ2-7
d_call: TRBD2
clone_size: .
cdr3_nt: TGTGCTAGCAGCCTACTAGCGGGAAATTTGGACGAGCAGTACTTC
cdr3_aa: CASSLLAGNLDEQYF

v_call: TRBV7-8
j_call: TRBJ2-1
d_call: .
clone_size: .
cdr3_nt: TGTGCCAGCAGCTTAAACGACAGGACTGAGCAGTTCTTC
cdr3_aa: CASSLNDRTEQFF

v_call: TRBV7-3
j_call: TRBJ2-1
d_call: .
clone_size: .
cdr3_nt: TGTGCCAGCAGCTTAATCGGCCCTCTCGGGGAGCAGTTCTTC
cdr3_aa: CASSLIGPLGEQFF

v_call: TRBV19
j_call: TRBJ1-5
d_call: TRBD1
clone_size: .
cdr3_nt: TGTGCCACGCGACAGGGGGTGTTGAGCAATCAGCCCCAGCATTTT
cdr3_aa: CATRQGVLSNQPQHF

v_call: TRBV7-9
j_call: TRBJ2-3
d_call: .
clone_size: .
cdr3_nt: TGTGCCAGCAGCCCCCTTTCTAGCACAGATACGCAGTATTTT
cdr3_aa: CASSPLSSTDTQYF

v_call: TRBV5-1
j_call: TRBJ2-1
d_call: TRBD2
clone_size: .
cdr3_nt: TGCGCCAGCAGCTTACTAGCGGGAGCTGGCAATGAGCAGTTCTTC
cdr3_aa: CASSLLAGAGNEQFF

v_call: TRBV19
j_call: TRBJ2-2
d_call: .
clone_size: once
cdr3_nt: TGTGCCAGTAGTATTATTGCGGGGACGACGAACACCGGGGAGCTGTTTTTT
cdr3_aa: CASSIIAGTTNTGELFF

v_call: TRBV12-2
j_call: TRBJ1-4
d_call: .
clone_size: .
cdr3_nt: TGTGCAAGTCGCTTGCAGGGCCAACCCTTCGTTGCAACTAATGAAAAACTGTTTTTT
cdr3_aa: CASRLQGQPFVATNEKLFF

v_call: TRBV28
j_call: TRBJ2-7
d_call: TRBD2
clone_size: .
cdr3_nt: TGTGCCAGCAGTTTATTAGGGACTAGCGGGAGTCACGAGCAGTACTTC
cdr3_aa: CASSLLGTSGSHEQYF

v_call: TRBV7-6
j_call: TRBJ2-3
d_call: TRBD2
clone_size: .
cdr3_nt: TGTGCCAGCAGCTTTCAAGCGGGGAGCACAGATACGCAGTATTTT
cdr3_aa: CASSFQAGSTDTQYF

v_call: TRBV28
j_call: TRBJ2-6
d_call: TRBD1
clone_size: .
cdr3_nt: TGTGCCAGCTGGACAGGGGAGGCCGGGGCCAACGTCCTGACTTTC
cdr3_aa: CASWTGEAGANVLTF

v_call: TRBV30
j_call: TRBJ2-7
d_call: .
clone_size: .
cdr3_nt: TGTGCCTGGAGTGGGGGACTCTACGAGCAGTACTTC
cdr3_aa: CAWSGGLYEQYF

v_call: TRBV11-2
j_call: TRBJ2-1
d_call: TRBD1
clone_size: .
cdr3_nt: TGTGCCAGCAGCTGGGACAGTGAGCAGTTCTTC
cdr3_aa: CASSWDSEQFF

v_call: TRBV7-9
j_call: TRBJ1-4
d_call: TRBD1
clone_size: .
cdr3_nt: TGTGCCAGCAGCCTAAAACAGCAGGGGGCAGAAAAACTGTTTTTT
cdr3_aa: CASSLKQQGAEKLFF

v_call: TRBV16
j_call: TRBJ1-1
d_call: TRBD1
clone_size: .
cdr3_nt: TGTGCCAGCAGCCTCCCAAGACAGGGTATGAACACTGAAGCTTTCTTT
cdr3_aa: CASSLPRQGMNTEAFF

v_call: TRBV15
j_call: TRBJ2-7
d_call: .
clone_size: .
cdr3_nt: TGTGCCACCAGCAGAGAAGGTGGCCGGGGGCAGTACTTC
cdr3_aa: CATSREGGRGQYF

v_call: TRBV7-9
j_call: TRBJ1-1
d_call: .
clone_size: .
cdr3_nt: TGTGCCAGCAGCTTGGGGACTGCCAACACTGAAGCTTTCTTT
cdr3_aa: CASSLGTANTEAFF

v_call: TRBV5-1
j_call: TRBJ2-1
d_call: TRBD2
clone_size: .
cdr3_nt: TGCGCCAGCAGCCCCAGGACTAGCCGTAACAATGAGCAGTTCTTC
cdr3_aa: CASSPRTSRNNEQFF

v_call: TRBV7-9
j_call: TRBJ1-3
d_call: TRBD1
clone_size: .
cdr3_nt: TGTGCCAGCAGTCGACAGGGCTTCTCTGGAAACACCATATATTTT
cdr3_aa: CASSRQGFSGNTIYF

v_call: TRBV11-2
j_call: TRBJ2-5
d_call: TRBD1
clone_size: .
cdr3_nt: TGTGCCAGCAGCGCCGACAGGGGTCGAGGAGAGGAGACCCAGTACTTC
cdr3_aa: CASSADRGRGEETQYF

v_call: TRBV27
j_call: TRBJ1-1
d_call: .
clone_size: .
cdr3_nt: TGTGCCAGCAGTCAGACAAGGAACACTGAAGCTTTCTTT
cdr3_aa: CASSQTRNTEAFF

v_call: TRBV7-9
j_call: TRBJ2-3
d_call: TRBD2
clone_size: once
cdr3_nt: TGTGCCAGCAGCTCGGGACTAGCGGGAAGAACAGATACGCAGTATTTT
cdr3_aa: CASSSGLAGRTDTQYF